This T cell receptor beta chain was captured in a study of PD-L1 blockade in urothelial cancer. Looking at the study overall: Blood drawn 3 weeks (second dose) and 6 weeks after treatment start was analyzed.

The CDR3 spans 12 residues. CDR1 and CDR2 from the germline V gene are GTSNPN and SVGIG (reference sequence). With 0 bases removed from V and 13 bases from J, the gap between germline ends came to 12 bases. As to this clone: Its antigen is currently unknown.

Sequenced by immunoSEQ multiplex PCR; TCRdb stores in-frame clones only, minus some. This table holds 100,000 to 150,000 clones, less than 85% found once. Time point in this sample: pretreatment peripheral blood. Pretreatment sampling and on-treatment sampling together yielded between 1 and 8 samples for each patient. Study results and caveats: Patients who had durable benefit saw their tumor-associated blood clones expand more at 3 weeks.

This specimen was PBMCs, taken around atezolizumab (anti-PD-L1) treatment. The TCR originated in a man over 45 with urothelial cancer. The chain employs TRBV30 and TRBJ1-4, with D hard to call. This CDR3 is CAWSVGVDILFF. The CDR3 DNA is TGTGCCTGGAGTGTGGGCGTCGACATACTGTTTTTT.